The source of this T cell receptor (beta chain) is a study of blood T cell repertoires in COVID-19. Study-wide background: The United States, Italy and Spain supplied acute and convalescent COVID-19 samples. From T cells, B-cell-depleted T cells, or PBMCs came the material, which was cDNA or gDNA.

Participant-given clinical history determined each cohort assignment. Germline CDR1 is KGHSH and CDR2 is LQKENI. V dropped 8 bases and J dropped 1; count of bases not matched to a gene: 3. This CDR3 has 14 amino acids. Original processing notes: Nucleated cell counts were estimated from reference gene primer amplification. The method was immunoSEQ multiplex PCR; TCRdb's version includes in-frame clones alone and lacks a portion of them. V, J and clone size were drawn from that table, and D and trimming were deduced from the DNA. The sample lists under 200,000 clones, roughly 90% seen once, with about 6.6% in the top ten.

The sample comprised PBMCs or T cells enriched from blood (not recorded which). This sequence was found in a woman aged 50 to 60 who had recovered from COVID-19. The V call is TRBV18, the J call TRBJ1-3; the match to TRBD1 covers 9 bases. The CDR3 loop is CASTGQGSGNTIYF. The CDR3 DNA sequence: TGTGCCAGCACGGGACAGGGTTCTGGAAACACCATATATTTT.